This T cell receptor (beta chain) derives from a study of T cells after yellow fever vaccination. About the research overall: The fractions with low cell numbers were processed using SMART-Seq v4 Ultra Low Input.

This clonotype was detected ten times or more. The CDR3 loop spans 14 amino acids. Germline V CDR1 and CDR2: DFQATT, SNEGSKA (reference sequence). V lost 1 base to trimming and J lost 6 bases; unmatched junction nucleotides: 7. Study-level findings and limits: Almost all vaccine-responding clonotypes could not be detected on day 0 in sorted memory subsets. Most primary-vaccination clones recurred post-booster (around 97% CD4, about 90% CD8).

MiXCR was run by TCRdb on the 5' RACE reads, yielding one entry per CDR3 protein. The sample contains over 35,000 distinct CDR3 sequences, around 6.8% of which appear only once. Source: PBMCs, either bulk or a sorted T-cell subset (CD4+, CD8+, memory, or dextramer-sorted; not recorded which), taken 45 days after the yellow fever booster vaccination. The gene calls are TRBV20-1 and TRBJ2-3; TRBD2 matches 7 bases. This receptor was identified in a man aged 30 to 45 who received the YFV17D yellow fever vaccine. CDR3 bases: TGCAGTGCTAGAGCTGTAGCGGGTGCTGATACGCAGTATTTT. It is translated as CSARAVAGADTQYF.